The sequence of this T cell receptor beta chain was determined in a study of quantifying T cell responses using KT2 cells. Looking at the study overall: Reverse transcription used primers in the TCR alpha and beta constant regions. A predetermined fluorescence threshold ended the second PCR, run as a qPCR.

The sample is PBMC spiked with counted cells of clone KT2. Per the germline V gene, CDR1 is LNHDA and CDR2 is SQIVND (reference sequence). J was trimmed by 3 bases and V by 3 bases; bases with no gene match: 2. This CDR3 is built from 14 residues. Each cDNA got a UMI-containing oligo ligated at its 3' end. First-round PCR used 4 cycles and beta primers RC1.1 and RC1.2 covering TRBC1 and TRBC2. Separate processing of TCR alpha and beta chains began at the second PCR. TCRdb processed the UMI-ligation and nested PCR reads anew with MiXCR; each CDR3 protein has one entry. The sample carries tens of thousands of distinct CDR3 sequences, around an eighth recorded once.

This TCR was recovered from a human donor. The chain couples TRBV19 to TRBJ2-1; 7 bases line up with TRBD1. The sample comprised PBMCs spiked with cells of the T cell clone KT2. CDR3 DNA sequence: TGTGCCAGTAGTATGACAGGGAGCTACAATGAGCAGTTCTTC. As protein: CASSMTGSYNEQFF.